This T cell receptor beta chain was recorded in a study of blood T cell repertoires in COVID-19. The CDR3 loop spans 16 amino acids. Trimming removed 5 bases from V and 2 bases from J; junction bases left unmatched: 10. The germline CDR1 and CDR2 sequences are SEHNR and FQNEAQ (reference sequence). In the original analysis: Reference gene primers were amplified, and this amplification served to estimate nucleated cell counts. The table came from immunoSEQ multiplex PCR; TCRdb's copy has only in-frame clones and leaves some out. V, J and clone size were drawn from that table, and D and trimming were deduced from the DNA. The data contain fewer than 150,000 clones, approximately 85% of them seen just once; the ten biggest clones take up under 4%.

This TCR derives from a man aged 35 to 55 with acute or convalescent COVID-19. The chain links TRBV7-9 to TRBJ2-7; 9 nucleotides match TRBD1. The material sequenced was peripheral blood. CDR3 sequence reads: CASSPLFGQGTYEQYF. CDR3 nucleotides: TGTGCCAGCAGCCCCCTTTTTGGACAGGGGACCTACGAGCAGTACTTC.